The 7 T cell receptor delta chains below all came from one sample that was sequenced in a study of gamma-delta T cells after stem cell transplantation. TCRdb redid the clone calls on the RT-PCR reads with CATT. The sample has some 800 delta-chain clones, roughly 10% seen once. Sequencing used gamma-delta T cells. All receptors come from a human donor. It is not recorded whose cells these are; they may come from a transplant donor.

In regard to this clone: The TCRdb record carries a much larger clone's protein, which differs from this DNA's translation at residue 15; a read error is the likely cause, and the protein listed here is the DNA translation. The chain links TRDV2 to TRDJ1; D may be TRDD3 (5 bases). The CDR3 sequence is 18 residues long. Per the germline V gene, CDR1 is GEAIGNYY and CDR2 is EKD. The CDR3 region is CACEPMTNTGISTDELIF. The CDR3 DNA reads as TGTGCCTGTGAGCCTATGACCAATACAGGGATCAGCACCGATGAACTCATCTTT.

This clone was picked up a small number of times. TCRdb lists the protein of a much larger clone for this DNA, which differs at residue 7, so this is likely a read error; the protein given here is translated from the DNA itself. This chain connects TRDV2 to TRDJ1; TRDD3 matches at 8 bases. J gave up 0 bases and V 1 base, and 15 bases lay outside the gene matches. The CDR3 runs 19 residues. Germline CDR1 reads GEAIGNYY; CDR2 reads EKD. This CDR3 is CACDTLKLLGGSYTDKLIF. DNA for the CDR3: TGTGCCTGTGACACTCTAAAACTACTGGGGGGCTCGTACACCGATAAACTCATCTTT.

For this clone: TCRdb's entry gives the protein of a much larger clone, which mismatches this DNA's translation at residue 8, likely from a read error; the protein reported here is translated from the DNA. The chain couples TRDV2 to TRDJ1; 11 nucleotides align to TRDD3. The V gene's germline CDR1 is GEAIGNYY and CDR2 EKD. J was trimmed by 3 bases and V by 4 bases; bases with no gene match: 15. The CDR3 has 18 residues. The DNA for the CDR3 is TGTGCCTGTGATAGCCTTCAAAATGGGGGATACGCTCCCGATAAACTCATCTTT. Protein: CACDSLQNGGYAPDKLIF.

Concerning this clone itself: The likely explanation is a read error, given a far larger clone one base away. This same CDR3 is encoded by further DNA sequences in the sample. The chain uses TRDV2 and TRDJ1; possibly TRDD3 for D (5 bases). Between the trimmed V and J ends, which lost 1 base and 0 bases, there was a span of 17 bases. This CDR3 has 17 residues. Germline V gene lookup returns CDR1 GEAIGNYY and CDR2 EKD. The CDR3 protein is CACDTVGGYADTDKLIF. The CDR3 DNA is TGTGCCTGTGACACTGTCGGGGGCTACGCGGACACCGATAAACTCATCTTT.

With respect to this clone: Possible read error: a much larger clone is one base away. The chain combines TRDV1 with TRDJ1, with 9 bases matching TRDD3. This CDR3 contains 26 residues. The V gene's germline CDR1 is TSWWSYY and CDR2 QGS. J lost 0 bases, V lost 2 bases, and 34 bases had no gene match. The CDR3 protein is CALGESPSFLRWYLGIRMGYTDKLIF. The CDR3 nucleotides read TGTGCTCTTGGGGAATCCCCCTCCTTCCTGCGATGGTACTTGGGGATACGAATGGGGTACACCGATAAACTCATCTTT.

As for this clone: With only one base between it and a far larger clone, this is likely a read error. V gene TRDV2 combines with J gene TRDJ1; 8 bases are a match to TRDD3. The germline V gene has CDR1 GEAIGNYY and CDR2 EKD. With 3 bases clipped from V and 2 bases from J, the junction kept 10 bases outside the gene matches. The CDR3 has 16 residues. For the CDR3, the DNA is TGTGCCTGTGACGCATTACTGGGGGGTACGACCGATAAACTCATCTTT. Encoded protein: CACDALLGGTTDKLIF.

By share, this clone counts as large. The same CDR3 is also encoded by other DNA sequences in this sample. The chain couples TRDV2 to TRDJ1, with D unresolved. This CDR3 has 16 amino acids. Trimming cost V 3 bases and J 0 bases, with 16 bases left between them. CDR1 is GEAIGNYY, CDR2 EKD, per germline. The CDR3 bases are TGTGCCTGTGACCGACTTGGGCCGTATGACACCGATAAACTCATCTTT. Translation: CACDRLGPYDTDKLIF.